These T cell receptor beta chains were read from a single sample in a study of blood T cell repertoires in COVID-19. Clones were read by immunoSEQ multiplex PCR, and TCRdb kept only the in-frame ones, dropping some. Here the sample spans 200,000 to 250,000 clones, roughly 84% being singletons. The sample comprised peripheral blood. The receptors derive from an older woman who had recovered from COVID-19. Both conserved end residues are part of each CDR3. A D gene is named only where the DNA matches it firmly. A clone size is listed for some rows: how often the clone was seen (once, few, many), or a class if it is expanded.

TRBD2 TRBJ2-1 TRBV3-1/TRBV3-2 17 few TGTGCCAGCTACCCTAGCGGGGGGCTTAGCTCCTACAATGAGCAGTTCTTC CASYPSGGLSSYNEQFF
- TRBJ1-5 TRBV30 14 - TGTGCCTGGAGTGGGGGCAGTAGCTATCAGCCCCAGCATTTT CAWSGGSSYQPQHF
TRBD2 TRBJ2-6 TRBV5-1 19 - TGCGCCAGCAGCTACTGGTCTAGCGGGGGAGCCGCTGGGGCCAACGTCCTGACTTTC CASSYWSSGGAAGANVLTF
TRBD2 TRBJ2-1 TRBV9 16 - TGTGCCAGCAGCGTAGGGCCTAGCGGGGGGGCGGAGGAGCAGTTCTTC CASSVGPSGGAEEQFF
- TRBJ1-2 TRBV6-5 13 - TGTGCCAGCAGTCCGTCCGCCGACAGGGGCTACACCTTC CASSPSADRGYTF
TRBD2 TRBJ2-3 TRBV4-3 15 - TGCGCCAGCAGCCAAGGTAGCGGGGGTACAGATACGCAGTATTTT CASSQGSGGTDTQYF
- TRBJ1-1 TRBV2 13 - TGTGCCAGCAGTGAGTCAAGGAGCACTGAAGCTTTCTTT CASSESRSTEAFF
- TRBJ1-2 TRBV7-3 14 few TGTGCCAGCAGCTTAGGTGGCGGCGGGGTTGGCTACACCTTC CASSLGGGGVGYTF
- TRBJ2-6 TRBV6-6 15 - TGTGCCAGCAGTTACTGGGAGGTTGGGGCCAACGTCCTGACTTTC CASSYWEVGANVLTF
TRBD2 TRBJ2-7 TRBV7-6 15 - TGTGCCAGCAGCTTACGTAGGGGACTAGGGGACGAGCAGTACTTC CASSLRRGLGDEQYF
- TRBJ1-1 TRBV15 17 - TGTGCCACCAGCGGCCGGGTATTGGTGTTCATGAACACTGAAGCTTTCTTT CATSGRVLVFMNTEAFF
- TRBJ2-4 TRBV7-8 15 - TGTGCCAGCAGCTTAGACAGGGTTGGCAAAAACATTCAGTACTTC CASSLDRVGKNIQYF
- TRBJ2-4 TRBV19 13 - TGTGCCAGTAGTCCAGACAGGGCGGGAATTCAGTACTTC CASSPDRAGIQYF
TRBD1 TRBJ1-2 TRBV7-2 15 - TGTGCCAGCAGCCCCCATACAGGGGGCAGCTATGGCTACACCTTC CASSPHTGGSYGYTF
TRBD2 TRBJ2-3 TRBV7-3 17 - TGTGCCAGCAGCTTAAAAGGACTAGCTCTGTCCCCAGATACGCAGTATTTT CASSLKGLALSPDTQYF
- TRBJ1-2 TRBV6-5 15 - TGTGCCAGCAGTTCGGAGGTTCGACCCACCTATGGCTACACCTTC CASSSEVRPTYGYTF
- TRBJ2-7 TRBV2 15 - TGTGCCAGCAGTGAACACAGGGCATTATCCTACGAGCAGTACTTC CASSEHRALSYEQYF
- TRBJ2-1 TRBV3-1/TRBV3-2 13 - TGTGCCAGCAGCCAAGACGCGCGCGGGGAGCAGTTCTTC CASSQDARGEQFF
- TRBJ2-5 TRBV29-1 12 once TGCAGCGTTGAGCGAAGTAGAGAGACCCAGTACTTC CSVERSRETQYF
TRBD1 TRBJ2-1 TRBV2 15 few TGTGCCAGCGGGACAGGATCTGTCTCCTACAATGAGCAGTTCTTC CASGTGSVSYNEQFF
- TRBJ1-6 TRBV6-4 15 - TGTGCCAGCAGCGTGGGACATTTCTATAATTCACCCCTCCACTTT CASSVGHFYNSPLHF
- TRBJ2-2 TRBV3-1/TRBV3-2 12 - TGTGCCAGCGAGTCGAACACCGGGGAGCTGTTTTTT CASESNTGELFF
TRBD1 TRBJ2-1 TRBV6-2/TRBV6-3 15 few TGTGCCAGCAGCAGTTGGACAGGAGGTTACAATGAGCAGTTCTTC CASSSWTGGYNEQFF
- TRBJ1-1 TRBV10-3 12 - TGTGCCACCCGCGGGGTGAACACTGAAGCTTTCTTT CATRGVNTEAFF
TRBD1 TRBJ2-1 TRBV27 15 - TGTGCCAGCAGGAGTACAGGGGGCGCCTGGAATGAGCAGTTCTTC CASRSTGGAWNEQFF
TRBD1 TRBJ1-6 TRBV27 14 - TGTGCCAGCAGTTTATCCCGACAGGGGAATGCCCTCCACTTT CASSLSRQGNALHF
TRBD2 TRBJ2-1 TRBV5-4 17 - TGTGCCAGCAGTCTCTCCATCTTCGCGGGGGGGCCCTATGAGCAGTTCTTC CASSLSIFAGGPYEQFF
TRBD1 TRBJ1-4 TRBV3-1/TRBV3-2 15 - TGTGCCAGCAGCTCCGGGACAGTTAGCGGTGAAAAACTGTTTTTT CASSSGTVSGEKLFF
- TRBJ1-4 TRBV7-8 15 once TGTGCCAGCAGCACCTCAGGGGCTGTGCATGAAAAACTGTTTTTT CASSTSGAVHEKLFF